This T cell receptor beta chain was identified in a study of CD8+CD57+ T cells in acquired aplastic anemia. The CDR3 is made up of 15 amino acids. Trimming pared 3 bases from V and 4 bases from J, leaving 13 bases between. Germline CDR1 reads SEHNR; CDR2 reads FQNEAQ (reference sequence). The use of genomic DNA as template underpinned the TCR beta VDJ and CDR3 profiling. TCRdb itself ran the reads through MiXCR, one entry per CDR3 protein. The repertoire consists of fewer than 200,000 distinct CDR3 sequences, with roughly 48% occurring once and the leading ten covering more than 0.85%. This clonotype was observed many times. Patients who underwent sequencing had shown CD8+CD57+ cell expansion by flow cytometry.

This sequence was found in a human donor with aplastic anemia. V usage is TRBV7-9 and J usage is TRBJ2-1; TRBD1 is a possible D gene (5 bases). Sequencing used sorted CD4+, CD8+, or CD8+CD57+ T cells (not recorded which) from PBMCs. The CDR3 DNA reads TGTGCCAGCAGCTTGGGGCAGGTGCAGTACAATGAGCAGTTCTTC. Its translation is CASSLGQVQYNEQFF. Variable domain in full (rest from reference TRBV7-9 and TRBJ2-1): DTGVSQNPRHKITKRGQNVTFRCDPISEHNRLYWYRQTLGQGPEFLTYFQNEAQLEKSRLLSDRFSAERPKGSFSTLEIQRTEQGDSAMYLCASSLGQVQYNEQFFGPGTRLTVL.